The 20 T cell receptor beta chains listed next were all sequenced from one sample in a study of blood T cell repertoires in COVID-19. The assay was immunoSEQ multiplex PCR, and TCRdb's table has in-frame clones only and misses some. This table has around 43,000 clones, around 86% appearing once. Sequenced material: peripheral blood. These TCRs come from a man aged 50 or older with active COVID-19.

The V and J genes are TRBV7-2 and TRBJ2-7; 7 nucleotides match TRBD2. J gave up 9 bases and V 5 bases, and 19 bases lay outside the gene matches. Germline V gives CDR1 SGHTA, CDR2 FQGNSA. The CDR3 loop spans 16 amino acids. In nucleotides, the CDR3 is TGTGCCAGCAGCCCCGGGAACGGCGGGAGCTGGGGGGGGCAGTACTTC. Translated: CASSPGNGGSWGGQYF.

The chain couples TRBV3-1 (or the pseudogene TRBV3-2) to TRBJ2-2; maybe TRBD1 (6 bases). The CDR3 has 16 residues. The V and J ends lost 1 base and 5 bases respectively, with 14 bases between them. Per germline, CDR1 LGHDT and CDR2 YNNKEL (reference sequence). The CDR3 DNA reads as TGTGCCAGCAGCCAAGGGTGGGGGCGCCGGACCGGGGAGCTGTTTTTT. This gives the protein CASSQGWGRRTGELFF.

Only one count was recorded for this clone. The chain recombines TRBV11-2 with TRBJ2-6; D perhaps matches TRBD2 (6 bases). This CDR3 region has 15 residues. Trimming shortened V by 0 bases and J by 4 bases, and 7 bases separated the two germline ends. Germline V gene data show CDR1 as SGHAT and CDR2 as FQNNGV. For the CDR3, the DNA is TGTGCCAGCAGCTTAGACGGGAGCGGGGCCAACGTCCTGACTTTC. Translation gives CASSLDGSGANVLTF. Full variable domain (missing parts from reference TRBV11-2 and TRBJ2-6): EAGVAQSPRYKIIEKRQSVAFWCNPISGHATLYWYQQILGQGPKLLIQFQNNGVVDDSQLPKDRFSAERLKGVDSTLKIQPAKLEDSAVYLCASSLDGSGANVLTFGAGSRLTVL.

This chain's CDR3 is CASSPIWTGNTGELFF. The CDR3 DNA sequence: TGTGCCAGCAGCCCAATCTGGACAGGGAACACCGGGGAGCTGTTTTTT. V usage is TRBV4-2 and J usage is TRBJ2-2, with 7 bases matching TRBD1. Losses at the gene ends were 4 bases for V and 1 base for J; bases not matched to a gene: 6. This CDR3 is 16 amino acids long. Germline V gene sequence: CDR1 LGHNA, CDR2 YNFKEQ.

The rearrangement links TRBV9 to TRBJ2-3; a weak D match, TRBD1 (6 bases). The CDR3 sequence is 13 residues long. Trimming pared 3 bases from V and 5 bases from J, leaving 10 bases between. Germline CDR1 and CDR2: SGDLS and YYNGEE. In DNA, the CDR3 is TGTGCCAGCAGCGCCCCAGGGGTAGATACGCAGTATTTT. Translation gives CASSAPGVDTQYF.

CDR3 DNA: TGTGCCAGCAGCCCCAAACCTACAGGGGCCGGGGAGCTGTTTTTT. This codes for CASSPKPTGAGELFF. The gene calls are TRBV9 and TRBJ2-2; 7 bases line up with TRBD1. The CDR3 is 15 residues long. Germline V lookup: CDR1 SGDLS, CDR2 YYNGEE. V shed 4 bases, J shed 6 bases, and the junction held 9 bases outside the gene matches.

The genes are TRBV6-5 and TRBJ2-7; D is possibly TRBD2 (5 bases). Germline lookup yields CDR1 MNHEY and CDR2 SVGAGI. V was clipped by 0 bases and J by 4 bases, with 13 bases between them. CDR3 length: 15 amino acids. In DNA, the CDR3 is TGTGCCAGCAGTTACTCGAGGGCGGGCGCTTACGAGCAGTACTTC. It encodes CASSYSRAGAYEQYF.

This chain links TRBV18 with TRBJ1-2; 8 bases are a match to TRBD1. After removal of 4 bases from V and 2 bases from J, the junction contained 6 bases not matched to a gene. The length of the CDR3 is 15 residues. Germline loops: CDR1 KGHSH, CDR2 LQKENI. CDR3 amino acids: CASSRGQGANYGYTF. CDR3 bases: TGTGCCAGCTCACGAGGACAGGGAGCCAACTATGGCTACACCTTC.

The chain employs TRBV11-3 and TRBJ2-7; 10 nucleotides align to TRBD2. The germline V gene encodes CDR1 SGHNT and CDR2 YENEEA. The CDR3 is 15 residues long. V was pared by 4 bases and J by 5 bases, with 8 bases of the junction left unmatched. CDR3 sequence reads: CASSSEREGPHEQYF. The CDR3, as DNA: TGTGCCAGCAGCTCCGAGCGGGAGGGGCCCCACGAGCAGTACTTC.

Turning to this clone: Relative to the germline gene, one junction end is altered; a read error may explain this. The V and J genes are TRBV10-1 and TRBJ2-3; D unresolved. The CDR3 contains 11 residues. Germline loops: CDR1 WNHNN, CDR2 SYGVQD (reference sequence). The CDR3 protein is CARPEVDTQYF. CDR3 nucleotide sequence: TGTGCACGGCCAGAGGTGGATACGCAGTATTTT.

V is TRBV5-8 and J is TRBJ1-4; tentative D call: TRBD1 (6 bases). CDR3 size: 17 residues. The germline V gene has CDR1 SGHTS and CDR2 YDEGEE. V was clipped by 3 bases and J by 3 bases, with 18 bases between them. The DNA of the CDR3 is TGTGCCAGCAGCTCCTCAAAGCGACAGGCGCCTAATGAAAAACTGTTTTTT. It is translated as CASSSSKRQAPNEKLFF.

The chain combines TRBV28 with TRBJ1-5, with D possibly being TRBD1 (5 bases). CDR1 and CDR2 (germline): MDHEN, SYDVKM. The CDR3 runs to 15 residues. Trimming stripped 5 bases from V and 2 bases from J, with 13 bases between. The chain's CDR3 is CASSLPGVGNQPQHF. DNA of the CDR3: TGTGCCAGCAGTCTCCCGGGGGTCGGCAATCAGCCCCAGCATTTT. Combining the CDR3 with reference TRBV28 and TRBJ1-5 gives the whole variable domain DVKVTQSSRYLVKRTGEKVFLECVQDMDHENMFWYRQDPGLGLRLIYFSYDVKMKEKGDIPEGYSVSREKKERFSLILESASTNQTSMYLCASSLPGVGNQPQHFGDGTRLSIL.

The V and J genes are TRBV7-2 and TRBJ1-2; 11 positions match TRBD1. CDR1 SGHTA and CDR2 FQGNSA come from the germline V gene. The CDR3 has 17 residues. V was clipped by 6 bases and J by 8 bases; unmatched bases: 17. CDR3: CASSLRLGGTGGGGYTF. The CDR3 nucleotides are TGTGCCAGCAGTTTAAGATTAGGCGGGACAGGGGGAGGAGGCTACACCTTC.

The V call is TRBV28, the J call TRBJ1-2, with 8 bases matching TRBD1. CDR1 MDHEN and CDR2 SYDVKM come from the germline V gene. V was clipped by 6 bases and J by 2 bases; unmatched bases: 14. The CDR3 runs to 17 residues. In DNA, the CDR3 is TGTGCCAGCAGCAAGGGGACAGGTCCTACTAGCAACTATGGCTACACCTTC. This codes for CASSKGTGPTSNYGYTF.

This sequence joins TRBV15 and TRBJ2-5; D is uncertain. This CDR3 is 13 amino acids long. Trimming took 5 bases from V and 3 from J, leaving 10 bases between them. Germline CDR1 is LNHNV and CDR2 is YYDKDF (reference sequence). This CDR3 is CATSPNREETQYF. CDR3 coding DNA: TGTGCCACCAGCCCGAACCGGGAAGAGACCCAGTACTTC.

J is TRBJ2-3 and V is TRBV12-3 or TRBV12-4; the D is unclear. CDR3 length: 11 amino acids. The ends were cut back, 3 bases at V and 4 bases at J, with 2 bases in the middle. DNA of the CDR3: TGTGCCAGCAGTTTCTCAGATACGCAGTATTTT. This encodes CASSFSDTQYF.

This clone has only one observation. The chain recombines TRBV11-2 with TRBJ2-3; 12 bases fit TRBD2. Germline V gene lookup returns CDR1 SGHAT and CDR2 FQNNGV. This CDR3 is 16 amino acids long. V was pared by 4 bases and J by 5 bases, with 7 bases of the junction left unmatched. The CDR3 sequence is CASSSTSGGVQDTQYF. For the CDR3, the DNA is TGTGCCAGCAGCTCGACTAGCGGGGGAGTTCAAGATACGCAGTATTTT. Together with reference TRBV11-2 and TRBJ2-3, the CDR3 gives the full variable domain: EAGVAQSPRYKIIEKRQSVAFWCNPISGHATLYWYQQILGQGPKLLIQFQNNGVVDDSQLPKDRFSAERLKGVDSTLKIQPAKLEDSAVYLCASSSTSGGVQDTQYFGPGTRLTVL.

The V gene is TRBV6-6, the J gene TRBJ2-7; the match to TRBD1 covers 7 bases. Germline trimming cut 4 bases from V and 4 bases from J; bases unmatched to any gene: 4. Germline V gives CDR1 MNHNY, CDR2 SVGAGI (reference sequence). The CDR3 is made up of 13 amino acids. Written as DNA, the CDR3 is TGTGCCAGCAGTTCGACAGGGCTTTACGAGCAGTACTTC. Protein sequence: CASSSTGLYEQYF.

This chain connects TRBV9 to TRBJ1-5; 11 bases map to TRBD1. CDR1 SGDLS and CDR2 YYNGEE come from the germline V gene. The CDR3 has 16 amino acids. Trimming removed 7 bases from V and 9 bases from J; junction bases left unmatched: 15. The CDR3 protein is CASGPGGQGVFGPQHF. In DNA, the CDR3 is TGTGCCAGCGGTCCCGGGGGACAGGGGGTGTTCGGGCCCCAGCATTTT.

CDR3 coding DNA: TGTGCCAGCAGTTTAAGAGGGAGGCCTCAACAAGAGACCCAGTACTTC. It yields the protein CASSLRGRPQQETQYF. The V call is TRBV28, the J call TRBJ2-5, with a possible D match to TRBD2 (6 bases). Between the trimmed V and J ends, which lost 2 bases and 2 bases, there was a span of 15 bases. From germline, CDR1 is MDHEN and CDR2 SYDVKM. The CDR3 totals 16 residues. Variable domain in full (rest from reference TRBV28 and TRBJ2-5): DVKVTQSSRYLVKRTGEKVFLECVQDMDHENMFWYRQDPGLGLRLIYFSYDVKMKEKGDIPEGYSVSREKKERFSLILESASTNQTSMYLCASSLRGRPQQETQYFGPGTRLLVL.